This T cell receptor beta chain was found in a study of read filtering for tumor transcriptome and immune sequencing. Study context: After DNase treatment, RNA was made into whole-transcriptome libraries. Overall study findings and caveats: RNA-seq captured clonotypes less deeply and reliably than IR-seq. This fraction held mixed bone marrow immune cells after CD138-negative sorting.

This clonotype was detected ten times or more. Its antigen remains unknown. V shed 5 bases and J shed 3 bases, with 17 bases lying between them. CDR1 MNHEY and CDR2 SMNVEV come from the germline V gene (reference sequence). The CDR3 is made up of 15 amino acids. Molecular barcoded adaptors covering alpha/delta and beta/gamma chains were used on around 370 ng RNA. Via MiXCR, TCRdb re-called the reads, giving one row per CDR3 protein. The sample carries about 93,000 distinct CDR3 sequences, under 25% recorded once. The receptor's source is a donor at least 40 years old with multiple myeloma. Sequencing input: a population of CD138-negative cells sorted from bone marrow. The J gene is TRBJ2-7, the V gene TRBV27; possibly TRBD1 or TRBD2 for D (5 bases each). The CDR3 is CASSPGFGGGYEQYF. CDR3 bases: TGTGCCAGCAGTCCAGGATTTGGGGGTGGCTACGAGCAGTACTTC.